Presented here are 20 T cell receptor beta chains from one specimen sequenced in a study of blood T cell repertoires in COVID-19. Some clones are missing from TCRdb's copy, which holds only in-frame ones; the method was immunoSEQ multiplex PCR. The sample records 40,000 to 50,000 clones, around 86% being singletons. The sample comprised peripheral blood. The receptors derive from a human donor in a cohort sampled during active COVID-19.

This clone was detected once. CDR3 sequence reads: CASSDPQGSVGELFF. The CDR3 coding sequence is TGTGCCAGCAGTGACCCGCAGGGGTCCGTTGGGGAGCTGTTTTTT. The chain employs TRBV6-1 and TRBJ2-2; a possible D gene is TRBD1 (6 bases). The CDR3 consists of 15 residues. The germline V gene encodes CDR1 MNHNS and CDR2 SASEGT. V gave up 3 bases and J gave up 8 bases, with 16 bases separating them.

The chain couples TRBV4-1 to TRBJ1-5; D remains unclear. This CDR3 contains 14 residues. V was shortened by 6 bases and J by 6 bases, with 15 bases between the two germline ends. CDR1 is MGHRA and CDR2 is YSYEKL in the germline V gene. CDR3 amino acids: CASSPVILVQPQHF. In nucleotides, the CDR3 is TGCGCCAGCAGTCCTGTCATACTGGTTCAGCCCCAGCATTTT.

The gene calls are TRBV19 and TRBJ1-1; no reliable D call. Trimming took off 4 bases at V and 4 bases at J, with 16 bases between the two ends. Germline V gene data show CDR1 as LNHDA and CDR2 as SQIVND (reference sequence). The CDR3 sequence is 15 residues long. CDR3 amino acids: CASSNPRTRTTEAFF. The CDR3 nucleotides read TGTGCCAGTAGTAACCCGCGGACTCGGACCACTGAAGCTTTCTTT.

This chain uses TRBV13 with TRBJ2-5; the match to TRBD2 covers 12 bases. V gave up 3 bases and J gave up 4 bases; unmatched junction bases: 15. CDR1 and CDR2 (germline): PRHDT, FYEKMQ (reference sequence). The CDR3 contains 19 residues. The CDR3 DNA is TGTGCCAGCAGCTTCCGACCACCGGGACTAGCGGGTTCAGCAGAGACCCAGTACTTC. Residues: CASSFRPPGLAGSAETQYF.

The count of this clone is one. The chain is built from TRBV4-2 and TRBJ2-6, with 8 bases that match TRBD1. The CDR3 consists of 18 residues. The V gene end was trimmed by 4 bases and the J gene end by 0 bases; junction bases not matched to a gene: 8. Germline CDR1 is LGHNA and CDR2 is YNFKEQ. CDR3 loop: CASSLAGTGGSGANVLTF. CDR3 sequence (DNA): TGTGCCAGCAGCCTGGCGGGGACAGGCGGCTCTGGGGCCAACGTCCTGACTTTC.

The CDR3 sequence is CASSFMSTEAFF. CDR3 DNA sequence: TGTGCCAGCAGCTTTATGAGCACTGAAGCTTTCTTT. The chain couples TRBV5-4 to TRBJ1-1; D is unclear. With 2 bases removed from V and 4 bases from J, the gap between germline ends came to 6 bases. The germline V gene encodes CDR1 SGHNT and CDR2 YYREEE (reference sequence). CDR3 length: 12 residues.

The chain has TRBV19 and TRBJ1-5, with 7 nucleotides matching TRBD1. The CDR3 totals 17 residues. J gave up 3 bases and V 5 bases, and 13 bases lay outside the gene matches. Germline V gives CDR1 LNHDA, CDR2 SQIVND (reference sequence). CDR3 in amino acids: CASSFLQGDPHNQPQHF. CDR3 in DNA: TGTGCCAGTAGTTTCCTGCAGGGGGATCCCCACAATCAGCCCCAGCATTTT.

This clone turned up a few times. This rearrangement joins TRBV28 to TRBJ1-2, with 9 bases lining up with TRBD1. This CDR3 contains 16 residues. V was pared by 4 bases and J by 1 base, with 7 bases of the junction left unmatched. Germline V gene data show CDR1 as MDHEN and CDR2 as SYDVKM. The CDR3 loop is CASSWTGAYINYGYTF. Here the CDR3 DNA reads TGTGCCAGCAGTTGGACAGGGGCGTACATTAACTATGGCTACACCTTC.

The chain links TRBV9 to TRBJ2-7; no firm D call. This CDR3 region has 14 residues. Germline loops: CDR1 SGDLS, CDR2 YYNGEE. V was shortened by 0 bases and J by 2 bases, with 9 bases between the two germline ends. The CDR3 nucleotides read TGTGCCAGCAGCGTAGGGCCGCAAACCTACGAGCAGTACTTC. Protein product: CASSVGPQTYEQYF.

This chain uses TRBV27 with TRBJ2-1; no clear D. CDR3 length equals 14 residues. Deletions cut 5 bases from V and 4 bases from J, with 12 bases between. CDR1 and CDR2 from the germline V gene are MNHEY and SMNVEV (reference sequence). As DNA, the CDR3 is TGTGCCAGCAGTCTCGGGTCAGCTTACAATGAGCAGTTCTTC. This encodes CASSLGSAYNEQFF.

This chain uses TRBV28 with TRBJ2-7; the match to TRBD2 covers 8 bases. The V gene's germline CDR1 is MDHEN and CDR2 SYDVKM. The CDR3 length is 15 residues. After removal of 2 bases from V and 0 bases from J, the junction contained 3 bases not matched to a gene. The CDR3 here is CASSLLGTSSYEQYF. DNA of the CDR3: TGTGCCAGCAGTTTACTAGGGACTAGCTCCTACGAGCAGTACTTC.

This clone has only one observation. V usage is TRBV5-1 and J usage is TRBJ2-7, with 9 bases matching TRBD2. The V gene's germline CDR1 is SGHRS and CDR2 YFSETQ. The ends lost 4 bases at V and 7 bases at J; junction bases unmatched: 15. The CDR3 is 16 amino acids. CDR3 DNA sequence: TGCGCCAGCAGCCCAAGATTCGCGGGAGGGCCCTGGGAGCAGTACTTC. This encodes CASSPRFAGGPWEQYF.

This clone was found once. J is TRBJ2-7 and V is TRBV11-2; tentative D call: TRBD1 (5 bases). Germline V gene data show CDR1 as SGHAT and CDR2 as FQNNGV. CDR3 length: 16 residues. V lost 1 base and J 2 bases, leaving 15 bases between the germline ends. The DNA for the CDR3 is TGTGCCAGCAGCTTAGTAAGGGGCAAATCCACCTACGAGCAGTACTTC. This gives the protein CASSLVRGKSTYEQYF.

J is TRBJ1-6 and V is TRBV7-2; D is perhaps TRBD1 (5 bases). V lost 1 base to trimming and J lost 7 bases, with 20 bases between them. CDR3 length: 18 amino acids. CDR1 SGHTA and CDR2 FQGNSA come from the germline V gene. The CDR3 is CASSLGPGGYTSNSPLHF. The CDR3 nucleotides read TGTGCCAGCAGCTTAGGGCCCGGGGGGTACACTTCGAATTCACCCCTCCACTTT.

This chain connects TRBV5-1 to TRBJ2-1, with D possibly TRBD2 on 5 matching bases. Germline assignment: CDR1 SGHRS and CDR2 YFSETQ. V lost 2 bases, J lost 0 bases, and 9 bases lay in between. The CDR3 runs 15 residues. CDR3 amino acids: CASSFEGHSYNEQFF. The CDR3 DNA sequence: TGCGCCAGCAGCTTTGAGGGCCACTCCTACAATGAGCAGTTCTTC.

V gene TRBV6-4 combines with J gene TRBJ1-5; D unresolved. Per germline, CDR1 MRHNA and CDR2 SNTAGT. Trimming cost V 2 bases and J 0 bases, with 8 bases left between them. This CDR3 spans 15 amino acids. The CDR3 DNA sequence: TGTGCCAGCAGTGACGAGATTTATAGCAATCAGCCCCAGCATTTT. It encodes CASSDEIYSNQPQHF.

This clone was detected once. As DNA, the CDR3 is TGTGCCAGCAGCCTATCGGGGGGCTACACCTTC. Protein product: CASSLSGGYTF. This sequence joins TRBV9 and TRBJ1-2; D is uncertain. This CDR3 comprises 11 residues. Germline V gene data show CDR1 as SGDLS and CDR2 as YYNGEE. The V end was cut by 4 bases, the J end by 8 bases, with 9 bases between.

V is TRBV27 and J is TRBJ1-5; the match to TRBD1 covers 9 bases. J lost 3 bases, V lost 4 bases, and 7 bases had no gene match. This CDR3 comprises 16 residues. Germline lookup yields CDR1 MNHEY and CDR2 SMNVEV (reference sequence). The CDR3 region is CASSSPGTGSNQPQHF. Here the CDR3 DNA reads TGTGCCAGCAGTTCTCCCGGGACAGGGTCCAATCAGCCCCAGCATTTT.

The gene calls are TRBV2 and TRBJ1-1; D call uncertain. The V gene's germline CDR1 is SNHLY and CDR2 FYNNEI. Deletions cut 6 bases from V and 8 bases from J, with 13 bases between. The CDR3 is made up of 12 amino acids. CDR3 region: CASREDLGEAFF. The CDR3 coding sequence is TGTGCCAGCAGGGAGGACTTGGGGGAAGCTTTCTTT. The full variable domain, its missing parts supplied by reference TRBV2 and TRBJ1-1, is EPEVTQTPSHQVTQMGQEVILRCVPISNHLYFYWYRQILGQKVEFLVSFYNNEISEKSEIFDDQFSVERPDGSNFTLKIRSTKLEDSAMYFCASREDLGEAFFGQGTRLTVV.

This clone was found once. The chain is built from TRBV28 and TRBJ2-1, with 9 nucleotides matching TRBD2. In germline, CDR1 is MDHEN, CDR2 SYDVKM. The V gene end was trimmed by 8 bases and the J gene end by 7 bases; junction bases not matched to a gene: 9. The CDR3 runs to 14 residues. CDR3 sequence (DNA): TGTGCCAGCGGGGTCGGGACTAGCTATAATGAGCAGTTCTTC. It encodes CASGVGTSYNEQFF.